This T cell receptor (beta chain) was profiled in a study of identical twins. TCRdb reprocessed the 5' RACE reads with MiXCR, giving one entry per CDR3 protein. The table records 450,000 to 650,000 distinct CDR3 sequences, 7.5% to 10% of them present only once. This clonotype was counted at least ten times. Germline V gene lookup returns CDR1 DFQATT and CDR2 SNEGSKA (reference sequence). This CDR3 spans 15 amino acids. V lost 0 bases and J 5 bases, leaving 16 bases between the germline ends. These sequences were also reported in another study, on yellow fever vaccine responses in identical twins.

The sequencing sample was made of PBMCs. The rearrangement links TRBV20-1 to TRBJ2-5; D is unresolved. The origin of this receptor is a woman aged 18-29 years in good health. For the CDR3, the DNA is TGCAGTGCTAGAGATCCCCGGAGCGTAGGGGAGACCCAGTACTTC. Translated: CSARDPRSVGETQYF.